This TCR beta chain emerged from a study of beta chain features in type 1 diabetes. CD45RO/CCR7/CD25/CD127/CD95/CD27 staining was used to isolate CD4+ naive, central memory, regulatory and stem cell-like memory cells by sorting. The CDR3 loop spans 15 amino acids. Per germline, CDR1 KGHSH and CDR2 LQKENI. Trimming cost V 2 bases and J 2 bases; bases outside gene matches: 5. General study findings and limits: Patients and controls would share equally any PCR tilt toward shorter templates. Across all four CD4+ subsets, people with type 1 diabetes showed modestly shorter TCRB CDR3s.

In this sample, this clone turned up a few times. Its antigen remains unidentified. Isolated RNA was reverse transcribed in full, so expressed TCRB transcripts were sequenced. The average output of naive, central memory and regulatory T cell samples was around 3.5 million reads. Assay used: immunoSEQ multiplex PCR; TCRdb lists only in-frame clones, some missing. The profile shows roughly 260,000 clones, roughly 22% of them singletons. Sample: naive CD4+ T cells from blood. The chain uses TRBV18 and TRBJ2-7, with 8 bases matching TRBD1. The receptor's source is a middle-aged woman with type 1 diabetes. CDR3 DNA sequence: TGTGCCAGCTCACCAGGGACAGGAGGCACCTACGAGCAGTACTTC. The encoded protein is CASSPGTGGTYEQYF.